This T cell receptor beta chain was captured in a study of response to subunit inactivated influenza vaccine. Regarding the study as a whole: It was the authors' suggestion that each seasonal influenza vaccination recruits few new T cells.

Germline values: CDR1 SEHNR, CDR2 FQNEAQ (reference sequence). This CDR3 spans 16 amino acids. V lost 4 bases, J lost 3 bases, and 8 bases stayed unmatched. This clonotype turned up a few times. What it binds is unknown. TCRdb reprocessed the RT-PCR reads via MiXCR and lists one record per CDR3 protein. The repertoire has about 540,000 distinct CDR3 sequences, 20% to 25% of them found once; the top ten carry 2.8%. This sample also belongs to another study, concerning T cells expressing NK-cell markers. That publication notes: Template switching by 5'RACE with UMIs generated the TCR beta cDNA. Beta-chain profiling covered CD3+CD56+NKG2C+, CD3+CD56+NKG2C- and CD3+CD56-NKG2C+ sorted subsets. A range of about 1.0-8% of CD8+ T cells consisted of dominant NKG2C+ clonotypes in roughly 6 donors. Whether expanded NKG2C-expressing T cell clones recognize HCMV is unknown.

The sequence derives from a man aged 45-65 years who received an inactivated influenza vaccine. Sequences were derived from CD4+ T cells sorted from PBMCs, sampled 11 to 12 days after vaccination. The genes are TRBV7-9 and TRBJ2-5; 10 bases align to TRBD2. The CDR3 is CASSWRGLAGEETQYF. The CDR3 DNA sequence: TGTGCCAGCAGCTGGAGGGGGCTAGCGGGAGAAGAGACCCAGTACTTC. The whole variable domain, filled in from reference TRBV7-9 and TRBJ2-5, reads DTGVSQNPRHKITKRGQNVTFRCDPISEHNRLYWYRQTLGQGPEFLTYFQNEAQLEKSRLLSDRFSAERPKGSFSTLEIQRTEQGDSAMYLCASSWRGLAGEETQYFGPGTRLLVL.